These T cell receptor beta chains were read from a single sample in a study of identical twins. Each CDR3 protein gets one entry after TCRdb re-called the 5' RACE reads with MiXCR. The table shows roughly 720,000 distinct CDR3 sequences, with 15% to 20% occurring only once. The sample also formed part of further work on T cells expressing NK-cell markers.

Input material: PBMCs. These receptors all come from a woman between 18 and 29 years old in good health. The CDR3 runs from the conserved cysteine through the conserved F or W. Each record gives: V gene, J gene, clone size, D gene, CDR3 protein, CDR3 DNA. A D gene is named only where the DNA matches it firmly. Not all rows give a size; the values are once, few, many and, for expanded clones, a class.

v_gene: TRBV10-3; j_gene: TRBJ2-1; abundance: -; d_gene: -; CDR3aa: CAISESHDNEQFF; CDR3nt: TGTGCCATCAGTGAATCCCACGACAATGAGCAGTTCTTC
v_gene: TRBV12-3/TRBV12-4; j_gene: TRBJ2-7; abundance: few; d_gene: TRBD2; CDR3aa: CASSPGGLAGSEQYF; CDR3nt: TGTGCCAGCAGTCCAGGGGGACTAGCGGGGAGTGAGCAGTACTTC
v_gene: TRBV20-1; j_gene: TRBJ1-1; abundance: -; d_gene: -; CDR3aa: CSAGRGGTEAFF; CDR3nt: TGCAGTGCGGGGAGGGGGGGCACTGAAGCTTTCTTT
v_gene: TRBV29-1; j_gene: TRBJ2-1; abundance: few; d_gene: TRBD2; CDR3aa: CSVEEALAGGPTVGPAYNEQFF; CDR3nt: TGCAGCGTTGAAGAGGCACTAGCGGGAGGGCCGACGGTGGGCCCAGCATACAATGAGCAGTTCTTC
v_gene: TRBV12-3/TRBV12-4; j_gene: TRBJ1-4; abundance: few; d_gene: TRBD1; CDR3aa: CASNQQGSNEKLFF; CDR3nt: TGTGCCAGCAATCAACAGGGGTCTAATGAAAAACTGTTTTTT
v_gene: TRBV6-1; j_gene: TRBJ2-2; abundance: few; d_gene: -; CDR3aa: CATHGGYAGELFF; CDR3nt: TGTGCCACCCATGGGGGTTACGCCGGGGAGCTGTTTTTT
v_gene: TRBV20-1; j_gene: TRBJ1-4; abundance: -; d_gene: TRBD1; CDR3aa: CSARGLGTANEKLFF; CDR3nt: TGCAGTGCTAGAGGCTTAGGGACAGCCAATGAAAAACTGTTTTTT
v_gene: TRBV27; j_gene: TRBJ2-7; abundance: -; d_gene: -; CDR3aa: CASSLFQPVVYEQYF; CDR3nt: TGTGCCAGCAGTTTATTTCAGCCAGTGGTATACGAGCAGTACTTC
v_gene: TRBV6-1; j_gene: TRBJ2-6; abundance: few; d_gene: TRBD2; CDR3aa: CASLSGGRAPGANVLTF; CDR3nt: TGTGCCAGTCTCAGTGGGGGGAGGGCCCCCGGGGCCAACGTCCTGACTTTC
v_gene: TRBV7-9; j_gene: TRBJ2-7; abundance: few; d_gene: TRBD2; CDR3aa: CASSLVGVAGEQYF; CDR3nt: TGTGCCAGCAGCTTAGTCGGGGTAGCGGGTGAGCAGTACTTC
v_gene: TRBV6-5; j_gene: TRBJ2-6; abundance: few; d_gene: -; CDR3aa: CASSYSSGANVLTF; CDR3nt: TGTGCCAGCAGTTACTCCTCTGGGGCCAACGTCCTGACTTTC
v_gene: TRBV7-8; j_gene: TRBJ1-2; abundance: -; d_gene: -; CDR3aa: CASSRNRVYGYTF; CDR3nt: TGTGCCAGCAGCCGAAACAGGGTCTATGGCTACACCTTC
v_gene: TRBV20-1; j_gene: TRBJ2-3; abundance: -; d_gene: -; CDR3aa: CSAVRDTSTDTQYF; CDR3nt: TGCAGTGCTGTACGGGACACCAGCACAGATACGCAGTATTTT
v_gene: TRBV14; j_gene: TRBJ2-2; abundance: -; d_gene: -; CDR3aa: CASSPVRTNTGELFF; CDR3nt: TGTGCCAGCAGCCCAGTTAGGACGAACACCGGGGAGCTGTTTTTT
v_gene: TRBV20-1; j_gene: TRBJ1-4; abundance: few; d_gene: -; CDR3aa: CSARDRGSGNEKLFF; CDR3nt: TGCAGTGCTAGAGATCGAGGGAGTGGTAATGAAAAACTGTTTTTT